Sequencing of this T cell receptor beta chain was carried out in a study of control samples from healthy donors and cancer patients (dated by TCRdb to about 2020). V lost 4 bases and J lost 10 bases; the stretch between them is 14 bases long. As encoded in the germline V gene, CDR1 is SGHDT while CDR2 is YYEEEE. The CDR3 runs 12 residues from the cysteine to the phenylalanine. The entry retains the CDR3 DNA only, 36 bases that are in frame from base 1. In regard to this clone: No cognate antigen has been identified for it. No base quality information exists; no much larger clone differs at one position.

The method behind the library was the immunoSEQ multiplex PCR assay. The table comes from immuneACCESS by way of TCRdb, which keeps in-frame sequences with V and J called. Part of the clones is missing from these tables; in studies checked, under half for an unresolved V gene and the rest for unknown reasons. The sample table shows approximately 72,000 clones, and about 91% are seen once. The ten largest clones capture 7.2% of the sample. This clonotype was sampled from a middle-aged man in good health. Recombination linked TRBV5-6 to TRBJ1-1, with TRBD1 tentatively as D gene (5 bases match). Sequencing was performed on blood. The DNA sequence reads TGTGCCAGCAGCATACTCACGGGGGGAGCTTTCTTT. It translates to CASSILTGGAFF.